The present T cell receptor beta chain was sequenced within a study of T-cell reconstitution after alpha-beta-depleted transplantation in children. The study, taken as a whole, reports: Newly generated T cells supplied most T-cell counts and diversity one year post-transplant. Surviving recipient cells, namely T cells and thymic progenitors, were the source of high day-60 TCRbeta diversity in some patients. Several hundred expanded graft clones reportedly gave rise to the alpha-beta T cells present about two months after transplant.

This sample's TCRbeta library carried unique molecular identifier barcodes. Via MiXCR, TCRdb re-called the PCR reads, giving one row per CDR3 protein. The data hold tens of thousands of distinct CDR3 sequences, with around 56% observed a single time. Points on this clonotype: The antigen is undetermined.

Germline-derived CDR1 and CDR2 are DFQATT and SNEGSKA (reference sequence). The CDR3 has 14 residues. Trimming left V 2 bases short and J 1 base short, with 11 bases between. This sequence joins TRBV20-1 and TRBJ1-1; D uncertain. This TCR derives from a boy less than two years old with SCID, due to receive a stem cell transplant. Source: peripheral blood, taken before TCRalphabeta/CD19-depleted stem cell transplant. The DNA of the CDR3 is TGCAGTGCTAGACGGAGGGATCGGAACACTGAAGCTTTCTTT. Amino acid sequence: CSARRRDRNTEAFF.